The present T cell receptor beta chain was sequenced within a study of blood T cell repertoires in COVID-19. Study summary: The analysed material was cDNA or gDNA that came from T cells, B-cell-depleted T cells, or PBMCs.

Sequencing used immunoSEQ multiplex PCR; TCRdb keeps in-frame clones, though not all of them. Among about 170,000 clones listed, around 81% were seen once. Trimming pared 0 bases from V and 3 bases from J, leaving 9 bases between. Germline assignment: CDR1 SGHDN and CDR2 FVKESK. The CDR3 totals 14 residues. The specimen sequenced was peripheral blood. This sequence originates from a man aged 65 to 79 with active or convalescent COVID-19. The gene calls are TRBV14 and TRBJ2-7; D remains ambiguous. The CDR3 here is CASSQEVQFYEQYF. The CDR3 DNA reads TGTGCCAGCAGCCAAGAGGTACAGTTCTACGAGCAGTACTTC.